This TCR beta chain came from a study of blood T cell repertoires in COVID-19. Study-level information: Acute and convalescent COVID-19 samples came from the United States, Italy and Spain.

The method was immunoSEQ multiplex PCR; TCRdb's version includes in-frame clones alone and lacks a portion of them. The top ten hold approximately 2% of the sample, which has about 180,000 clones, roughly nine tenths seen once. The V and J ends lost 4 bases and 7 bases respectively, with 13 bases between them. This CDR3 has 13 residues. CDR1 is SEHNR, CDR2 FQNEAQ, per germline (reference sequence). This clonotype was obtained from a man aged 18-30 years who had recovered from COVID-19. Sequencing was performed on peripheral blood. The chain joins TRBV7-9 to TRBJ1-1, with a possible D match to TRBD1 (6 bases). The CDR3 is CASSYGTPYEAFF. The CDR3 DNA follows: TGTGCCAGCAGCTACGGGACACCCTATGAAGCTTTCTTT.